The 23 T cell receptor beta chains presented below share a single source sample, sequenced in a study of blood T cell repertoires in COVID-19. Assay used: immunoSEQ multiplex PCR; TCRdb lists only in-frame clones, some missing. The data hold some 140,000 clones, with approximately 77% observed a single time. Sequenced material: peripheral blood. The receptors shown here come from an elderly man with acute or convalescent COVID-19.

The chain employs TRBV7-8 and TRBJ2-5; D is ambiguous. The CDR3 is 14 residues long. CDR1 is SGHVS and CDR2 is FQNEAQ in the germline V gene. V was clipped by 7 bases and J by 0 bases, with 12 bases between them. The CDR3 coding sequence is TGTGCCAGCATGCTTAACGACAACCAAGAGACCCAGTACTTC. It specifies CASMLNDNQETQYF.

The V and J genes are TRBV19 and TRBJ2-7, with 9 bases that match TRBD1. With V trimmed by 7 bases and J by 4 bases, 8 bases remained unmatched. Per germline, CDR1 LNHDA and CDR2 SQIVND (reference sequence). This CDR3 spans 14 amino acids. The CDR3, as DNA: TGTGCCAGTACTCAGACAGGGGGACCTTACGAGCAGTACTTC. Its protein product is CASTQTGGPYEQYF.

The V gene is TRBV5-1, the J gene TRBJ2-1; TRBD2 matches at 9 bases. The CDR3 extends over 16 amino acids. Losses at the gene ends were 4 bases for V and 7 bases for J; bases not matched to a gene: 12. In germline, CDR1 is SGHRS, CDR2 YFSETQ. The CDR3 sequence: CASSPGTAGGANEQFF. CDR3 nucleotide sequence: TGCGCCAGCAGCCCGGGAACAGCGGGGGGAGCTAATGAGCAGTTCTTC.

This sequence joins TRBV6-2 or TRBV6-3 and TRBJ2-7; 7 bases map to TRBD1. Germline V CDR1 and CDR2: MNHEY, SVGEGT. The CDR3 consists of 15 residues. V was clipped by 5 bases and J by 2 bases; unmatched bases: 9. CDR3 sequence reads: CASSRNDRAPYEQYF. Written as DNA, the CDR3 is TGTGCCAGCAGTCGAAACGACAGGGCGCCCTACGAGCAGTACTTC.

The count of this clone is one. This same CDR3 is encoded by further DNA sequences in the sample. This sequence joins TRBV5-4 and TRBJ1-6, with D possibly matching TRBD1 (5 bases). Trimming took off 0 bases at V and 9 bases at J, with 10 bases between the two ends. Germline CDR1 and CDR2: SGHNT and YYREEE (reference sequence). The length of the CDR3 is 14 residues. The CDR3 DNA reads TGTGCCAGCAGCTTGGCGGGGGGTAGTTCACCCCTCCACTTT. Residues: CASSLAGGSSPLHF.

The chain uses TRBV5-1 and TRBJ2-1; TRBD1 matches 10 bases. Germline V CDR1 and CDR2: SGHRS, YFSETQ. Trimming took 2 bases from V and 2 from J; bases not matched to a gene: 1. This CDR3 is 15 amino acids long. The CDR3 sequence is CASSFDRGPYNEQFF. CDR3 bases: TGCGCCAGCAGCTTCGACAGGGGGCCCTACAATGAGCAGTTCTTC. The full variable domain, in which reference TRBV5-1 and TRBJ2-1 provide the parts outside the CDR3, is KAGVTQTPRYLIKTRGQQVTLSCSPISGHRSVSWYQQTPGQGLQFLFEYFSETQRNKGNFPGRFSGRQFSNSRSEMNVSTLELGDSALYLCASSFDRGPYNEQFFGPGTRLTVL.

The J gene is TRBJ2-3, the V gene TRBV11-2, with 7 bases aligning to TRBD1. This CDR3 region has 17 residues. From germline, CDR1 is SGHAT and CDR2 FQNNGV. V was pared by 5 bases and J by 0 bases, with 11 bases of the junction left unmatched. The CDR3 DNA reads TGTGCCAGCAGCCGATTCACGGGACAGCGGAGCACAGATACGCAGTATTTT. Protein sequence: CASSRFTGQRSTDTQYF.

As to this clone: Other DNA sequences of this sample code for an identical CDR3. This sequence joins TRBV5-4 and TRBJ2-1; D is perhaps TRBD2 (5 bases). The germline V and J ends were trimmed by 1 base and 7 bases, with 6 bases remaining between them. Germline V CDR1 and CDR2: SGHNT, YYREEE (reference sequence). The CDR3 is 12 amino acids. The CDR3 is CASSLTGNEQFF. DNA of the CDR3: TGTGCCAGCAGCTTGACGGGGAATGAGCAGTTCTTC.

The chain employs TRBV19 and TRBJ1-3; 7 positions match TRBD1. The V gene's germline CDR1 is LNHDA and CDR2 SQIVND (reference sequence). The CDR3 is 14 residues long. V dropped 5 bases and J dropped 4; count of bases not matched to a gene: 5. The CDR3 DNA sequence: TGTGCCAGTAGTCCGAGAGGGGGCGGAAACACCATATATTTT. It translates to CASSPRGGGNTIYF.

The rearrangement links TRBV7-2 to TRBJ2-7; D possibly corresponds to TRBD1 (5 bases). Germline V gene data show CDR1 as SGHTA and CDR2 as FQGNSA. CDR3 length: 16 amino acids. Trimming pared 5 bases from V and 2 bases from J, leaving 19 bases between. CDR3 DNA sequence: TGTGCCAGCAGCCAAACCGAGACAGTATATCCCTACGAGCAGTACTTC. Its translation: CASSQTETVYPYEQYF.

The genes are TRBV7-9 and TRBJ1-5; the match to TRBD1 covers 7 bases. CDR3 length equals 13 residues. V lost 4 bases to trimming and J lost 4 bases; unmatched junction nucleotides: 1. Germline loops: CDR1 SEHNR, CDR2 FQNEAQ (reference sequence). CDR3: CASSSRGNQPQHF. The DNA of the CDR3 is TGTGCCAGCAGCTCCAGGGGGAATCAGCCCCAGCATTTT.

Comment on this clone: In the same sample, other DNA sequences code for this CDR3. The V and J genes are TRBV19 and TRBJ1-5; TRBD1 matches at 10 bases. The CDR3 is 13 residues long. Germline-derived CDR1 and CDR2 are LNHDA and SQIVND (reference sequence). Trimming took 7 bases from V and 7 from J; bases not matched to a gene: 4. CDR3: CASTRDRGQPQHF. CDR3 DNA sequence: TGTGCCAGTACGAGGGACAGGGGACAGCCCCAGCATTTT. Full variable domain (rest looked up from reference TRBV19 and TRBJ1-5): DGGITQSPKYLFRKEGQNVTLSCEQNLNHDAMYWYRQDPGQGLRLIYYSQIVNDFQKGDIAEGYSVSREKKESFPLTVTSAQKNPTAFYLCASTRDRGQPQHFGDGTRLSIL.

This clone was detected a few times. This CDR3 reads CASSAQGRAEAFF. CDR3 nucleotide sequence: TGTGCCAGCAGTGCGCAGGGGAGGGCTGAAGCTTTCTTT. The chain joins TRBV2 to TRBJ1-1; a weak D match, TRBD1 (6 bases). This CDR3 spans 13 amino acids. Germline V gene data show CDR1 as SNHLY and CDR2 as FYNNEI. V lost 4 bases, J lost 6 bases, and 12 bases lay in between. The full variable domain, in which reference TRBV2 and TRBJ1-1 provide the parts outside the CDR3, is EPEVTQTPSHQVTQMGQEVILRCVPISNHLYFYWYRQILGQKVEFLVSFYNNEISEKSEIFDDQFSVERPDGSNFTLKIRSTKLEDSAMYFCASSAQGRAEAFFGQGTRLTVV.

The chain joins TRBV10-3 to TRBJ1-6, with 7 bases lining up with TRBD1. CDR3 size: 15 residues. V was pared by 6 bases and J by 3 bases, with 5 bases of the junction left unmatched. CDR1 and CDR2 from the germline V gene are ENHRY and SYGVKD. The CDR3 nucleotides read TGTGCCATCAGGCAGGGGACAGACTATAATTCACCCCTCCACTTT. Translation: CAIRQGTDYNSPLHF.

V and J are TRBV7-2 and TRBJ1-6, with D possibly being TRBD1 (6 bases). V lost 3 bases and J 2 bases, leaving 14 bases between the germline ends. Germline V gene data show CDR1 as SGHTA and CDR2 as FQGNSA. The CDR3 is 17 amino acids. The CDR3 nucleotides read TGTGCCAGCAGCTTCGCTCCGACAGGAGCCTATAATTCACCCCTCCACTTT. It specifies CASSFAPTGAYNSPLHF.

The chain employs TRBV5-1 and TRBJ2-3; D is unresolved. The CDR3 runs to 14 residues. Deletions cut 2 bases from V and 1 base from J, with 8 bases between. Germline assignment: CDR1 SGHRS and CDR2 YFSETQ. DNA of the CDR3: TGCGCCAGCAGCTTAATTTCAGGCACAGATACGCAGTATTTT. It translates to CASSLISGTDTQYF.

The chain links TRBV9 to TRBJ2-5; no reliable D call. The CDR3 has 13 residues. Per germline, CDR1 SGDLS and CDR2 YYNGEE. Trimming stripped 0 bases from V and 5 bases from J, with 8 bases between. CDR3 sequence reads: CASSVDLGETQYF. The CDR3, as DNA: TGTGCCAGCAGCGTAGACCTCGGGGAGACCCAGTACTTC. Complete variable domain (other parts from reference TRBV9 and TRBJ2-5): DSGVTQTPKHLITATGQRVTLRCSPRSGDLSVYWYQQSLDQGLQFLIQYYNGEERAKGNILERFSAQQFPDLHSELNLSSLELGDSALYFCASSVDLGETQYFGPGTRLLVL.

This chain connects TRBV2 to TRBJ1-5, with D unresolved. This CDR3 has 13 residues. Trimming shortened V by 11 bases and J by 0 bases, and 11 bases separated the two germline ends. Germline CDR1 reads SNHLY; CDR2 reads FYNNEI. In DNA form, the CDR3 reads TGTGCCGGCGGGCAGACTAGCAATCAGCCCCAGCATTTT. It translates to CAGGQTSNQPQHF.

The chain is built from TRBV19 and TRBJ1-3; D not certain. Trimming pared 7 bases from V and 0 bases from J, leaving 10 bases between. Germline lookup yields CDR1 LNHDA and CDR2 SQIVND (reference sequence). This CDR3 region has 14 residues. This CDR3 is CASTRVISGNTIYF. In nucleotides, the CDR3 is TGTGCCAGTACACGGGTTATCTCTGGAAACACCATATATTTT.

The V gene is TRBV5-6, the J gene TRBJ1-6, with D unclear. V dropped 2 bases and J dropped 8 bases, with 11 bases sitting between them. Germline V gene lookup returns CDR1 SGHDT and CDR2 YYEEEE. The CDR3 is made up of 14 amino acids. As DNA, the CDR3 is TGTGCCAGCAGCTTAGGCGGGGTTCATTCACCCCTCCACTTT. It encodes CASSLGGVHSPLHF.

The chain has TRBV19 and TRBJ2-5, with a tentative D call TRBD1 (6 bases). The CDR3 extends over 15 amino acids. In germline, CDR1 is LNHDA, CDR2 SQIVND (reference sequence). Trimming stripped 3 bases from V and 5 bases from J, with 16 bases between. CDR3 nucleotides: TGTGCCAGTAGTATTTCAGCGGACAGTAGGGAGACCCAGTACTTC. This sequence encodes CASSISADSRETQYF.

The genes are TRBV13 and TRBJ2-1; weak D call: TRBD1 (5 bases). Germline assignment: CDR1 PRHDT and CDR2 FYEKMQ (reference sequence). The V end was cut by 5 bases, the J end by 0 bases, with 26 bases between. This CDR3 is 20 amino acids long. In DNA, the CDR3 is TGTGCCAGCAGCCCGGCTTACCTAAGTGGGCAGGGTAACTCCTACAATGAGCAGTTCTTC. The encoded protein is CASSPAYLSGQGNSYNEQFF.

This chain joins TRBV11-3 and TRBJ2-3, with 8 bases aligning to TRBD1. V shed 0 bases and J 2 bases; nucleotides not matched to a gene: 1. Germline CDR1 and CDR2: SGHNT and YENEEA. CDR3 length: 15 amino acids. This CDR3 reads CASSLEGQATDTQYF. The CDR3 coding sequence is TGTGCCAGCAGCTTAGAGGGACAGGCCACAGATACGCAGTATTTT.